This record covers a single TCR beta chain. Profiling relied on immunoSEQ multiplex PCR, and the TCRdb table lists in-frame clones only, not all of them. In the table there are roughly 3,600 clones, roughly 70% of which are singletons. This record comes from a study of blood T cell repertoires in COVID-19. Looking at the study overall: In each case, the material was cDNA or gDNA derived from T cells, B-cell-depleted T cells, or PBMCs.

Trimming pared 1 base from V and 5 bases from J, leaving 11 bases between. CDR3 size: 14 residues. Germline loops: CDR1 LGHNA, CDR2 YSLEER. This clonotype was sampled from a human donor in a cohort sampled during active COVID-19. V and J are TRBV4-3 and TRBJ1-1, with D tentatively TRBD1 (5 bases). Material for sequencing was peripheral blood. The CDR3 sequence: CASSQGGEETEAFF. The CDR3 nucleotides are TGCGCCAGCAGCCAAGGAGGGGAGGAGACTGAAGCTTTCTTT.